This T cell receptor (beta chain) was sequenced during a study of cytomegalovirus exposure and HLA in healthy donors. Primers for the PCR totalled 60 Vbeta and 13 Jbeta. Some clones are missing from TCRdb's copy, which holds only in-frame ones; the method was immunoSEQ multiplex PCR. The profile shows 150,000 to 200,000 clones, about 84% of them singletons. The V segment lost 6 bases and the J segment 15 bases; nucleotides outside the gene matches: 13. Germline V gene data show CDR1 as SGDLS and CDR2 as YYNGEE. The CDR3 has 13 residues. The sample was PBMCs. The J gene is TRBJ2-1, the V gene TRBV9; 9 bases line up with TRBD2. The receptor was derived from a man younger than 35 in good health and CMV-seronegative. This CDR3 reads CASKLDPSGIRFF. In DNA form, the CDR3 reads TGTGCCAGCAAGTTAGACCCTAGCGGGATTCGGTTCTTC.